Listed here are 9 T cell receptor beta chains from one sample, sequenced in a study of blood T cell repertoires in COVID-19. Only in-frame clones appear in the TCRdb table, and some are missing; sequencing was by immunoSEQ multiplex PCR. This sample has about 62,000 clones, with approximately 80% found just once. The sequenced sample consisted of peripheral blood. These receptors were obtained from a woman aged 45-59 years with active or convalescent COVID-19.

The J gene is TRBJ1-2, the V gene TRBV6-2 or TRBV6-3, with 7 bases aligning to TRBD1. This CDR3 is built from 13 residues. The trim removed 5 bases at V and 1 base at J, leaving 1 base unmatched. Germline values: CDR1 MNHEY, CDR2 SVGEGT. The CDR3, as DNA: TGTGCCAGCAGTCGGGACAGTAACTATGGCTACACCTTC. Amino acid sequence: CASSRDSNYGYTF.

This clone was seen only once. The CDR3 region has the DNA TGTGCCATCAGTGAGTCGAGGGAGGGAAACTACGAGCAGTACTTC. It yields the protein CAISESREGNYEQYF. The chain joins TRBV10-3 to TRBJ2-7; TRBD2 agrees at 7 bases. There are 15 residues in the CDR3. Per the germline V gene, CDR1 is ENHRY and CDR2 is SYGVKD. Trimming at V came to 0 bases and at J to 3 bases, leaving 5 bases not matched to a gene.

The rearrangement uses TRBV11-2 and TRBJ1-1; 7 bases line up with TRBD1. The germline CDR1 and CDR2 sequences are SGHAT and FQNNGV. The CDR3 runs to 13 residues. V trimming: 2 bases; J trimming: 14 bases; junction bases outside the gene matches: 11. The CDR3 loop is CASSLSRAGGAFF. The CDR3 DNA sequence: TGTGCCAGCAGCTTAAGTCGGGCAGGGGGAGCCTTCTTT.

The chain employs TRBV6-5 and TRBJ2-7, with 8 bases aligning to TRBD1. Losses at the gene ends were 6 bases for V and 4 bases for J; bases not matched to a gene: 5. The CDR3 has 13 amino acids. Germline CDR1 MNHEY, CDR2 SVGAGI. In DNA, the CDR3 is TGTGCCAGCAGCCTTGACAGGGGTTACGAGCAGTACTTC. This encodes CASSLDRGYEQYF.

The chain joins TRBV5-6 to TRBJ1-3; D is uncertain. V was cut by 1 base and J by 1 base, with 9 bases left in between. The CDR3 has 15 amino acids. Germline-derived CDR1 and CDR2 are SGHDT and YYEEEE. CDR3 DNA: TGTGCCAGCAGCTTGTTCAGGAATTCTGGAAACACCATATATTTT. Translated, it gives CASSLFRNSGNTIYF.

The chain joins TRBV2 to TRBJ1-3; D is perhaps TRBD1 (5 bases). The CDR3 covers 14 residues. The V gene lost 6 bases and the J gene lost 2 bases, with 11 bases spanning the gap. Germline V gives CDR1 SNHLY, CDR2 FYNNEI. CDR3 sequence (DNA): TGTGCCAGCAGCCTTGGGGGGGCTGGAAACACCATATATTTT. Translating it yields CASSLGGAGNTIYF.

This clone has only a few counts. The chain employs TRBV11-3 and TRBJ2-1; 8 bases are a match to TRBD1. The CDR3 runs 16 residues. CDR1 SGHNT and CDR2 YENEEA come from the germline V gene. Trimming removed 4 bases from V and 2 bases from J; junction bases left unmatched: 7. CDR3 amino acids: CASSYRHRGAYNEQFF. In nucleotides, the CDR3 is TGTGCCAGCAGCTACCGGCACAGGGGGGCCTACAATGAGCAGTTCTTC.

The J gene is TRBJ2-1, the V gene TRBV7-9; 8 bases are a match to TRBD1. Trimming took 8 bases from V and 6 from J; bases not matched to a gene: 9. The V gene's germline CDR1 is SEHNR and CDR2 FQNEAQ (reference sequence). CDR3 length: 14 residues. DNA for the CDR3: TGTGCCAGCCGACGGACAGGGCAAGGCAATGAGCAGTTCTTC. Residues: CASRRTGQGNEQFF.

The chain links TRBV3-1 (or the pseudogene TRBV3-2) to TRBJ2-3, with 8 bases matching TRBD2. V was clipped by 8 bases and J by 5 bases; unmatched bases: 0. The germline V gene encodes CDR1 LGHDT and CDR2 YNNKEL (reference sequence). The CDR3 is 11 residues long. CDR3 nucleotides: TGTGCCAGCCGGGGGGGAGATACGCAGTATTTT. It yields the protein CASRGGDTQYF.